The 8 T cell receptor beta chains listed next were all sequenced from one sample in a study of blood T cell repertoires in COVID-19. The method was immunoSEQ multiplex PCR; TCRdb's version includes in-frame clones alone and lacks a portion of them. There are about 340,000 clones in the sample; around 91% occur only once, and about 3.5% lies in the top ten. The sample consisted of peripheral blood. These receptors all stem from a woman aged 18-29 years who had recovered from COVID-19.

The genes are TRBV6-5 and TRBJ2-2; tentative D call: TRBD1 (6 bases). CDR1 is MNHEY and CDR2 is SVGAGI in the germline V gene. CDR3 size: 15 residues. The ends were cut back, 7 bases at V and 2 bases at J, with 14 bases in the middle. The CDR3: CASKAYRDNTGELFF. In DNA, the CDR3 is TGTGCCAGCAAAGCCTACAGGGATAACACCGGGGAGCTGTTTTTT.

This CDR3 reads CASSYVSGRYTGELFF. In nucleotides, the CDR3 is TGTGCCAGTAGTTACGTAAGCGGGAGGTACACCGGGGAGCTGTTTTTT. V and J are TRBV19 and TRBJ2-2, with 9 bases aligning to TRBD2. V was clipped by 5 bases and J by 3 bases; unmatched bases: 7. The length of the CDR3 is 16 residues. Per the germline V gene, CDR1 is LNHDA and CDR2 is SQIVND (reference sequence).

The rearrangement links TRBV6-5 to TRBJ1-5; tentatively, D is TRBD1 (5 bases). CDR1 and CDR2 from the germline V gene are MNHEY and SVGAGI. This CDR3 is built from 12 residues. Deletions cut 6 bases from V and 7 bases from J, with 10 bases between. The CDR3 DNA sequence: TGTGCCAGCAGGACGGGGGAGCAGCCCCAGCATTTT. This sequence encodes CASRTGEQPQHF.

The chain carries TRBV24-1 and TRBJ2-2; TRBD2 might be the D (5 bases). Germline CDR1 is KGHDR and CDR2 is SFDVKD. Trimming stripped 5 bases from V and 5 bases from J, with 11 bases between. The CDR3 runs to 14 residues. The CDR3 DNA sequence: TGTGCCACCAGTGTTACACCGGGAACCGGGGAGCTGTTTTTT. Translation: CATSVTPGTGELFF.

The chain is built from TRBV11-2 and TRBJ2-4; 8 bases match TRBD1. The CDR3 runs to 15 residues. Unmatched junction bases numbered 11, after V lost 5 bases and J lost 8 bases. Looked up from germline, CDR1 is SGHAT and CDR2 is FQNNGV. The CDR3 coding sequence is TGTGCCAGCAGCCCTGGGACAGGTGTATTGGACATTCAGTACTTC. This sequence encodes CASSPGTGVLDIQYF.

This clone was recorded once. The J gene is TRBJ2-2, the V gene TRBV24-1; D possibly corresponds to TRBD1 (6 bases). CDR3 length equals 17 residues. Trimming took 1 base from V and 8 from J, leaving 19 bases between them. From germline, CDR1 is KGHDR and CDR2 SFDVKD. CDR3 in amino acids: CATSDFLQGNSVGELFF. The CDR3 DNA follows: TGTGCCACCAGTGATTTCTTACAGGGTAACAGTGTGGGGGAGCTGTTTTTT.

The chain employs TRBV19 and TRBJ1-1; a possible D gene is TRBD1 (5 bases). The CDR3 is 13 residues long. Per germline, CDR1 LNHDA and CDR2 SQIVND (reference sequence). V was cut by 3 bases and J by 6 bases, with 11 bases left in between. The CDR3 DNA sequence: TGTGCCAGTAGTATGGGGGGGAGGGCTGAAGCTTTCTTT. It is translated as CASSMGGRAEAFF.

Only a few counts were recorded for this clone. CDR3 protein: CATGTGPNTEAFF. CDR3 coding DNA: TGTGCCACCGGGACAGGGCCGAACACTGAAGCTTTCTTT. The chain is built from TRBV15 and TRBJ1-1, with 9 bases identical to TRBD1. CDR1 LNHNV and CDR2 YYDKDF come from the germline V gene (reference sequence). There are 13 residues in the CDR3. J gave up 1 base and V 8 bases, and 2 bases lay outside the gene matches.